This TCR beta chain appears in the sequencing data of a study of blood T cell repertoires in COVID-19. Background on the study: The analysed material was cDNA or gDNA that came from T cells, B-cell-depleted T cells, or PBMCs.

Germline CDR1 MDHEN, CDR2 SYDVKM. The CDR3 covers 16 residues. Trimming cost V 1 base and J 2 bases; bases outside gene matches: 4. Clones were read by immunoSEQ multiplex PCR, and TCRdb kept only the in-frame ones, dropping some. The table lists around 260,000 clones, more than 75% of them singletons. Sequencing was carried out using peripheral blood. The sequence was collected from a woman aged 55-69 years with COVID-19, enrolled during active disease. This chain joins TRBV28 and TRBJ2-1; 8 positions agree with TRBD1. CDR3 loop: CASSLSGQVPYNEQFF. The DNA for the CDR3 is TGTGCCAGCAGTTTATCGGGACAGGTGCCCTACAATGAGCAGTTCTTC.